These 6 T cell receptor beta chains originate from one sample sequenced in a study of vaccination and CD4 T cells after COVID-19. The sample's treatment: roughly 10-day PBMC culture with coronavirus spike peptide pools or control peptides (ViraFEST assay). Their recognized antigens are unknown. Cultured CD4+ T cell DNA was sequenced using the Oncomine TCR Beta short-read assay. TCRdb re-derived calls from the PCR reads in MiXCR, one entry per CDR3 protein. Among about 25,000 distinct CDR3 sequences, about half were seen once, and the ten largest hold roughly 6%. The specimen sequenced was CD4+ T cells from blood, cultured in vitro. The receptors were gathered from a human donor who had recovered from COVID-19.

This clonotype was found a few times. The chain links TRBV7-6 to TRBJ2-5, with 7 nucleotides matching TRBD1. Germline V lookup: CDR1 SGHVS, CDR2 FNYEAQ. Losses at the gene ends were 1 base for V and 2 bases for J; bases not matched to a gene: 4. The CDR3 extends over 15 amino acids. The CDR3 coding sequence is TGTGCCAGCAGCTTAGAGGACAGGCTACAAGAGACCCAGTACTTC. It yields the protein CASSLEDRLQETQYF.

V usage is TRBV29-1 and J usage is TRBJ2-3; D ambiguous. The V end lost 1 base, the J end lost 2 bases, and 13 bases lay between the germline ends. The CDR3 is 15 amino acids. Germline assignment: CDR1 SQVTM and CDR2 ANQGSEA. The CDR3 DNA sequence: TGCAGCGTTGAAGGACGCCCGCGAATCACAGATACGCAGTATTTT. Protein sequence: CSVEGRPRITDTQYF.

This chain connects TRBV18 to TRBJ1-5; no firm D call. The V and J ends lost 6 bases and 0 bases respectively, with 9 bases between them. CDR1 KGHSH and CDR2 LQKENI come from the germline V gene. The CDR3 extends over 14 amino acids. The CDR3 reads CASSPGGSNQPQHF. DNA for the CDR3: TGTGCCAGCTCGCCGGGAGGTAGCAATCAGCCCCAGCATTTT.

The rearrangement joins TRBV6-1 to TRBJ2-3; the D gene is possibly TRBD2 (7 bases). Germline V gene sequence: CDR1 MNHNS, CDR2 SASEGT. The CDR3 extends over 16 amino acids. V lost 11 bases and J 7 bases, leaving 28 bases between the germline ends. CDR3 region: CALSRNVFGGGNTQYF. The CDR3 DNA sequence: TGTGCCCTCAGCAGAAACGTATTTGGGGGGGGCAATACGCAGTATTTT.

Written as DNA, the CDR3 is TGCGCCAGCAGCTCTCCGGTACAACCCTACGAGCAGTACTTC. Amino acid sequence: CASSSPVQPYEQYF. This chain uses TRBV5-1 with TRBJ2-7; D ambiguous. This CDR3 is built from 14 residues. The V gene lost 3 bases and the J gene lost 2 bases, with 12 bases spanning the gap. CDR1 SGHRS and CDR2 YFSETQ come from the germline V gene.

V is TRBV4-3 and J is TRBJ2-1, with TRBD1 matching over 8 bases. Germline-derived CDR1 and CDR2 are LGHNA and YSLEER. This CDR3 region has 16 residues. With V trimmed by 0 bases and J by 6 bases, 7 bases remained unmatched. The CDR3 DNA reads TGCGCCAGCAGCCAAGACCAGGGGGCTAGCTCCAATGAGCAGTTCTTC. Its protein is CASSQDQGASSNEQFF.